These T cell receptor beta chains were read from a single sample in a study of long-term antiretroviral therapy in people with HIV. Libraries were prepared by immunoSEQ multiplex PCR; TCRdb keeps only in-frame clonotypes and omits some of them. The table includes around 30,000 clones, over 90% detected once. The sequencing used unsorted PBMCs, collected around 6.5 years after starting antiretroviral therapy. The receptors shown here come from a woman between 40 and 50 years old with HIV. The CDR3 runs from the conserved cysteine through the conserved F or W. Fields, in order: V gene, CDR3 length, J gene, D gene, CDR3 protein. D genes are given only for firm matches.

>TRBV7-9|15|TRBJ2-7|TRBD1
CASSYTGTGATEQYF
>TRBV4-1|15|TRBJ1-4|TRBD1
CASSQGDRGSEKLFF
>TRBV30|13|TRBJ1-4|-
CAGGSTTNEKLFF
>TRBV7-2|14|TRBJ2-2|-
CASSGQSNTGELFF
>TRBV10-3|14|TRBJ1-6|-
CAISVSGSDSPLHF
>TRBV30|16|TRBJ2-3|-
CAWSPGTNPGTDTQYF
>TRBV9|15|TRBJ1-1|-
CASSVGTVPNTEAFF
>TRBV25-1|14|TRBJ2-7|TRBD2
CATRSSGGTYEQYF
>TRBV10-3|17|TRBJ1-1|TRBD1
CAISEFGTGGGSTEAFF
>TRBV19|15|TRBJ1-2|TRBD1
CASKDRGLPNYGYTF
>TRBV4-3|20|TRBJ2-2|TRBD2
CASSQDIIAGGVLNTGELFF
>TRBV9|14|TRBJ1-1|-
CASSVGGIHTEAFF
>TRBV29-1|16|TRBJ1-6|-
CSVEDPWSSYNSPLHF
>TRBV11-3|13|TRBJ2-1|-
CASSLRPAQRLFF
>TRBV30|13|TRBJ1-1|-
CAYQRDSNTEAFF
>TRBV30|11|TRBJ2-7|-
CAWSVGSEQYF
>TRBV14|16|TRBJ2-6|-
CASSQALYSGANVLTF
>TRBV12-5|17|TRBJ1-2|TRBD1
CASGLVLGTDHNYGYTF
>TRBV6-5|13|TRBJ2-7|-
CASSYLQGGEQYF
>TRBV5-1|11|TRBJ2-7|TRBD2
CASGEGYEQYF
>TRBV6-1|12|TRBJ2-7|-
CASSLTSYEQYF
>TRBV19|13|TRBJ1-6|TRBD1
CASKGQGSSPLHF